These T cell receptor beta chains were read from a single sample in a study of T cell responses to AZD1222 COVID-19 vaccine. Data came from immunoSEQ multiplex PCR; TCRdb stores just in-frame clones and leaves some out. The table has approximately 61,000 clones, about four fifths seen once. The sample consisted of peripheral blood, taken 28 days after the second AZD1222 dose. All receptors derive from an adult who received the AZD1222 COVID-19 vaccine. The conserved cysteine and the conserved F or W are not part of the CDR3 here. Fields, in order: J gene, V gene, CDR3 protein.

j_call: TRBJ1-2
v_call: TRBV21-1
cdr3_aa: ASSNYGYT

j_call: TRBJ2-1
v_call: TRBV7-3
cdr3_aa: ASSLAHGDEQF

j_call: TRBJ2-7
v_call: TRBV6-2/TRBV6-3
cdr3_aa: ASSPLHPLAGLPGEQY

j_call: TRBJ2-1
v_call: TRBV24-1
cdr3_aa: ATSGYNEQF

j_call: TRBJ2-7
v_call: TRBV25-1
cdr3_aa: ASSEWGGYEQY

j_call: TRBJ2-1
v_call: TRBV27
cdr3_aa: ASSLKGRGVYNEQF

j_call: TRBJ1-2
v_call: TRBV6-5
cdr3_aa: ASSNYQGLSGYT

j_call: TRBJ1-5
v_call: TRBV9
cdr3_aa: ASSVEGLKVQPQH

j_call: TRBJ2-1
v_call: TRBV6-5
cdr3_aa: ASSYTSLTNNEQF

j_call: TRBJ2-7
v_call: TRBV10-1
cdr3_aa: ASTEGEFYEQY

j_call: TRBJ2-2
v_call: TRBV4-1
cdr3_aa: ASSQDGVRVSGELF

j_call: TRBJ2-1
v_call: TRBV28
cdr3_aa: ASSLFGQGASNEQF

j_call: TRBJ1-4
v_call: TRBV2
cdr3_aa: ASSEARDALLGLF

j_call: TRBJ1-5
v_call: TRBV7-2
cdr3_aa: ASSLHPFNQPQH

j_call: TRBJ2-2
v_call: TRBV6-5
cdr3_aa: ASSYKTSGAGELF

j_call: TRBJ1-3
v_call: TRBV19
cdr3_aa: ASSTSGQGHSGNTIY

j_call: TRBJ2-1
v_call: TRBV7-2
cdr3_aa: ASSLGLIGTSEQF

j_call: TRBJ2-5
v_call: TRBV30
cdr3_aa: AWRIETQY

j_call: TRBJ1-2
v_call: TRBV28
cdr3_aa: ASSYIGQGVNYGYT

j_call: TRBJ2-7
v_call: TRBV15
cdr3_aa: ATSRDSVIHTREQY

j_call: TRBJ2-7
v_call: TRBV13
cdr3_aa: ASSLLNAGTSGSRSYEQY

j_call: TRBJ2-5
v_call: TRBV28
cdr3_aa: ASSLTMSGAETQY

j_call: TRBJ2-7
v_call: TRBV27
cdr3_aa: ASSLRWSALGGFSSYEQY

j_call: TRBJ2-2
v_call: TRBV19
cdr3_aa: ASSIPGQGAGELF

j_call: TRBJ2-3
v_call: TRBV12-3/TRBV12-4
cdr3_aa: ASRTTSTDTQY

j_call: TRBJ2-3
v_call: TRBV7-9
cdr3_aa: ASWSGGAQY

j_call: TRBJ1-3
v_call: TRBV7-7
cdr3_aa: ASSPTNSGNTIY

j_call: TRBJ2-2
v_call: TRBV28
cdr3_aa: ASSPPSAGRELF

j_call: TRBJ2-7
v_call: TRBV21-1
cdr3_aa: ASRQSRRRRYEQY

j_call: TRBJ2-7
v_call: TRBV4-2
cdr3_aa: ASSQEGLSSYEQY

j_call: TRBJ2-7
v_call: TRBV2
cdr3_aa: ASSDRDRVYEQY

j_call: TRBJ1-1
v_call: TRBV5-1
cdr3_aa: ASSLVGTVLDGTEAF

j_call: TRBJ2-1
v_call: TRBV5-8
cdr3_aa: ASSLAYNEQF

j_call: TRBJ2-7
v_call: TRBV6-2/TRBV6-3
cdr3_aa: ASSHRLAGFYEQY

j_call: TRBJ1-1
v_call: TRBV27
cdr3_aa: ASYYTARSTEAF

j_call: TRBJ1-5
v_call: TRBV19
cdr3_aa: ASRPQQVLNQPQH

j_call: TRBJ2-7
v_call: TRBV29-1
cdr3_aa: SALAGVYEQY

j_call: TRBJ2-7
v_call: TRBV7-2
cdr3_aa: ASSLGTSGRRLGYEQY

j_call: TRBJ1-1
v_call: TRBV7-3
cdr3_aa: ASSQKLDTEAF

j_call: TRBJ1-1
v_call: TRBV7-9
cdr3_aa: ASSPMGLNTEAF

j_call: TRBJ2-2
v_call: TRBV5-1
cdr3_aa: ASSLGTSVKGELF

j_call: TRBJ2-7
v_call: TRBV6-6
cdr3_aa: ASSRGTGGYEQY

j_call: TRBJ1-5
v_call: TRBV23-1
cdr3_aa: ASSHRDRGGDQPQH

j_call: TRBJ2-1
v_call: TRBV6-1
cdr3_aa: ASSEGLAGGFEQF

j_call: TRBJ2-7
v_call: TRBV29-1
cdr3_aa: SVGPILSGTVTYEQY

j_call: TRBJ2-5
v_call: TRBV7-4
cdr3_aa: ASSLDGKVAQETQY

j_call: TRBJ1-5
v_call: TRBV7-9
cdr3_aa: ASSLGGAQPQH

j_call: TRBJ2-3
v_call: TRBV3-1/TRBV3-2
cdr3_aa: ASSQDAARDTQY

j_call: TRBJ1-1
v_call: TRBV28
cdr3_aa: ASSSFWAMNTEAF

j_call: TRBJ2-1
v_call: TRBV24-1
cdr3_aa: ATSVSTGRTYNEQF

j_call: TRBJ1-5
v_call: TRBV30
cdr3_aa: AWTKGAAGNQPQH

j_call: TRBJ2-7
v_call: TRBV5-1
cdr3_aa: ASSLRTSGTYEQY

j_call: TRBJ2-2
v_call: TRBV28
cdr3_aa: ASNSLPGELF

j_call: TRBJ2-1
v_call: TRBV28
cdr3_aa: ASSSGLPVDEQF

j_call: TRBJ1-6
v_call: TRBV7-8
cdr3_aa: ASSLAYGQDLPNYNSPLH